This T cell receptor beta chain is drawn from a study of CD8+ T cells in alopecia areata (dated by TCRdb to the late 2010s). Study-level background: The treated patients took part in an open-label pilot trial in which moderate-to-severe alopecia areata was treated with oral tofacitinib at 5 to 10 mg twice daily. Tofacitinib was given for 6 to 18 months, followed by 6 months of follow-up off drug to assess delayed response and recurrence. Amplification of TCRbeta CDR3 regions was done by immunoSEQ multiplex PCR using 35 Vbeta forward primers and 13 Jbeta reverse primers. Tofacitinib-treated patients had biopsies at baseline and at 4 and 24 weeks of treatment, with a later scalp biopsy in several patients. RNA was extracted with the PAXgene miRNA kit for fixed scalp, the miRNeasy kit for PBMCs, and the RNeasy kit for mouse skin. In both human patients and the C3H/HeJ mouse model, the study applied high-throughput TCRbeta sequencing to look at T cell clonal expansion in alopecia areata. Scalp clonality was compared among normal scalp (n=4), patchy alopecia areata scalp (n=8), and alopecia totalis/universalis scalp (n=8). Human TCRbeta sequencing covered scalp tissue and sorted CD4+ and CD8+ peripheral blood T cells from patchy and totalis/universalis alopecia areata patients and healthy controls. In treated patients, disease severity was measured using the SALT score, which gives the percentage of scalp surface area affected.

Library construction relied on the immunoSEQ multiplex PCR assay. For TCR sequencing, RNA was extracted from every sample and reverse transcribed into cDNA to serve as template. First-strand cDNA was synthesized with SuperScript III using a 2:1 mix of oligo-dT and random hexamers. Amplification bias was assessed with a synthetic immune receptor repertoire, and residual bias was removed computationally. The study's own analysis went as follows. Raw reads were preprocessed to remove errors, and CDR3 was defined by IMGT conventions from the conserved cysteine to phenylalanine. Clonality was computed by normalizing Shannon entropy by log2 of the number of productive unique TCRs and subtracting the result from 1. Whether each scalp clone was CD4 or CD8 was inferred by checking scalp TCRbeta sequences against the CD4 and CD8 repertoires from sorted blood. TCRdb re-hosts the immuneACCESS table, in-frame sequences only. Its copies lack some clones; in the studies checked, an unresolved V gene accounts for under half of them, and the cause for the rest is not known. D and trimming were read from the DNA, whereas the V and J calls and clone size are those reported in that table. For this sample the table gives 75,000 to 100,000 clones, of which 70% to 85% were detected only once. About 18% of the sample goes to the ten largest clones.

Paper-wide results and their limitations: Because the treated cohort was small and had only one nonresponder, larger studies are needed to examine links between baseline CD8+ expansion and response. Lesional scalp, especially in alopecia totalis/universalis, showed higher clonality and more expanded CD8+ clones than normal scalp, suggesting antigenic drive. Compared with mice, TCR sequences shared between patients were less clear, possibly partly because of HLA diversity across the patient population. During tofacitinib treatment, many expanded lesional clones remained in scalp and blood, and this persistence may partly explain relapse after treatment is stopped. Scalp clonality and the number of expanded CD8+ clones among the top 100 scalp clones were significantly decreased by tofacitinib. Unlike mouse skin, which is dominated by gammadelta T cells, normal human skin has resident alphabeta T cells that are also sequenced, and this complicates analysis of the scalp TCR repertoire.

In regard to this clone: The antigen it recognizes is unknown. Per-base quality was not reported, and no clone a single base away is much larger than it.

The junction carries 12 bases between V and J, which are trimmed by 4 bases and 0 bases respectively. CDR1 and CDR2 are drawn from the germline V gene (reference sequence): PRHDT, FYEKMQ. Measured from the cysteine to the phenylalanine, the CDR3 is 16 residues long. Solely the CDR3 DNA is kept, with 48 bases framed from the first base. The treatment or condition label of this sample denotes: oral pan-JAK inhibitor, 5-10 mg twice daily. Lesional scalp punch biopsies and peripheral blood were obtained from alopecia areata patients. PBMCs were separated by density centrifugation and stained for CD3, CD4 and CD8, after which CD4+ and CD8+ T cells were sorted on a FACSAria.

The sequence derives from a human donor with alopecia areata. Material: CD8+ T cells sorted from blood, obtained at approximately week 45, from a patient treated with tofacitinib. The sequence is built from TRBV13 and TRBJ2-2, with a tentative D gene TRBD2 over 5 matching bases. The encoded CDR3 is CASSSTRLANTGELFF. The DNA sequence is TGTGCCAGCAGCTCTACTAGATTAGCGAACACCGGGGAGCTGTTTTTT.